The present entry profiles one TCR beta chain with its context. Its target is not known. In the same sample, other DNA sequences code for this CDR3. This record belongs to a study of cytomegalovirus exposure and HLA in healthy donors. The PCR used 60 Vbeta and 13 Jbeta primers. Assay used: immunoSEQ multiplex PCR; TCRdb lists only in-frame clones, some missing. In total, the table holds around 70,000 clones. Study results and limitations: Most CMV-associated TCR beta chains were later found to appear HLA-restricted. Reportedly, TCR beta sequences accurately predicted HLA-A and HLA-B alleles in most subjects. A previous analysis found most TCR beta V segments productive roughly 87% or roughly 30% of the time. Follow-up analysis found HLA locus-dependent TCR association rates, highest for DRB1 and lowest for HLA-C.

This CDR3 has 18 amino acids. Germline V gene lookup returns CDR1 MGHRA and CDR2 YSYEKL. V lost 1 base and J lost 4; bases outside the gene matches: 5. This TCR derives from a woman aged 25-40 years in good health and CMV-seronegative. Input material: PBMCs. The chain combines TRBV4-1 with TRBJ2-2; 14 bases agree with TRBD2. For the CDR3, the DNA is TGCGCCAGCAGCCAAGGGGGACTAGCGGGAGTTGGCACCGGGGAGCTGTTTTTT. This codes for CASSQGGLAGVGTGELFF.